This T cell receptor beta chain emerged from a study of PD-L1 blockade in urothelial cancer. Looking at the study overall: The median T cell count in blood samples was about 140,000. Regarding the study as a whole: Clonality of blood TCR below the median before treatment predicted better survival.

Time point: peripheral blood 6 weeks after treatment start. A total of 1 to 8 samples per patient were collected pretreatment and on-treatment. This clone was detected only a few times. Antigen unknown. Every PCR was spiked with synthetic TCR analog templates. Sequencing used immunoSEQ multiplex PCR; TCRdb keeps in-frame clones, though not all of them. The sample has tens of thousands of clones, 84% seen once; the top ten hold under 3%. CDR1 is SGHRS, CDR2 YFSETQ, per germline. This CDR3 spans 14 amino acids. The J segment lost 4 bases and the V segment lost 7 bases, leaving 6 bases of the junction unmatched.

Here the sequenced sample was PBMCs, taken around atezolizumab (anti-PD-L1) treatment. The TCR originated in an older man with urothelial cancer. The gene calls are TRBV5-1 and TRBJ1-4; TRBD1 agrees at 8 bases. The CDR3 sequence is CASGQGWGNEKLFF. For the CDR3, the DNA is TGCGCCAGCGGACAGGGATGGGGTAATGAAAAACTGTTTTTT.